Each of the 23 T cell receptor beta chains below was sequenced from the same sample in a study of CD4 T cells in relation to SARS-CoV-2 and coronaviruses. No antigen has been identified for these receptors. Assay used: immunoSEQ multiplex PCR; TCRdb lists only in-frame clones, some missing. Altogether more than 25,000 clones are present, around 75% being singletons, with the ten largest covering around a fifth. The unexposed donors gave CD4+ T cells in about 2010-2019, prior to COVID-19. Isolation of CD4+ T cells took place after around 11 days in culture. Sequenced sample: CD4+ T cells from PBMCs, cultured in vitro. The receptors stem from a human donor in good health.

This clone occurred a few times. The chain couples TRBV7-8 to TRBJ2-1; 9 bases line up with TRBD2. CDR1 and CDR2 (germline): SGHVS, FQNEAQ. V dropped 4 bases and J dropped 8; count of bases not matched to a gene: 9. The CDR3 covers 15 residues. As DNA, the CDR3 is TGTGCCAGCAGCTCTGGACTAGCGAGGGGGGATGAGCAGTTCTTC. Amino acid sequence: CASSSGLARGDEQFF.

This rearrangement joins TRBV4-3 to TRBJ2-7, with D possibly TRBD2 on 5 matching bases. This CDR3 has 12 residues. The germline CDR1 and CDR2 sequences are LGHNA and YSLEER. V was clipped by 10 bases and J by 7 bases, with 17 bases between them. The DNA of the CDR3 is TGCGCCACCTCGGACTGGCGAGGGGAGCAGTACTTC. This gives the protein CATSDWRGEQYF.

The V and J genes are TRBV15 and TRBJ2-2, with D uncertain. The CDR3 is 15 residues long. V lost 5 bases and J lost 1, with 11 bases in between. Germline loops: CDR1 LNHNV, CDR2 YYDKDF (reference sequence). The CDR3 spells CATSQDNWNTGELFF. The CDR3 coding sequence is TGTGCCACCAGCCAAGACAATTGGAACACCGGGGAGCTGTTTTTT.

This clone was seen only a few times. This sequence joins TRBV19 and TRBJ2-1, with 10 bases fitting TRBD2. This CDR3 spans 16 amino acids. Germline V gives CDR1 LNHDA, CDR2 SQIVND (reference sequence). Unmatched junction bases numbered 7, after V lost 6 bases and J lost 2 bases. CDR3 in amino acids: CASRRAGGLTYNEQFF. CDR3 bases: TGTGCCAGTAGGAGAGCGGGAGGGCTAACCTACAATGAGCAGTTCTTC. Complete variable domain (other parts from reference TRBV19 and TRBJ2-1): DGGITQSPKYLFRKEGQNVTLSCEQNLNHDAMYWYRQDPGQGLRLIYYSQIVNDFQKGDIAEGYSVSREKKESFPLTVTSAQKNPTAFYLCASRRAGGLTYNEQFFGPGTRLTVL.

The genes are TRBV18 and TRBJ2-7, with D tentatively TRBD1 (6 bases). Trimming shortened V by 6 bases and J by 6 bases, and 18 bases separated the two germline ends. The length of the CDR3 is 14 residues. From germline, CDR1 is KGHSH and CDR2 LQKENI. The CDR3 DNA reads TGTGCCAGCTCCCCCCGGACAGACGGTGCCGAGCAGTACTTC. It translates to CASSPRTDGAEQYF.

The gene calls are TRBV2 and TRBJ2-2; tentatively, D is TRBD2 (5 bases). The CDR3 runs 14 residues. CDR1 and CDR2 (germline): SNHLY, FYNNEI. Trimming cost V 7 bases and J 6 bases, with 15 bases left between them. CDR3: CASKRALLAGELFF. The CDR3 DNA sequence: TGTGCCAGCAAGAGGGCGTTACTGGCCGGGGAGCTGTTTTTT.

This clone was seen a handful of times. V and J are TRBV7-8 and TRBJ1-3; D gene ambiguous. Per germline, CDR1 SGHVS and CDR2 FQNEAQ. Trimming shortened V by 0 bases and J by 2 bases, and 14 bases separated the two germline ends. This CDR3 has 17 amino acids. The CDR3 region is CASSLAGRGHTGNTIYF. CDR3 nucleotides: TGTGCCAGCAGCTTAGCGGGGAGAGGGCATACTGGAAACACCATATATTTT.

This clone was recorded once. The chain recombines TRBV7-2 with TRBJ2-5, with TRBD1 matching 9 bases. V was clipped by 5 bases and J by 1 base; unmatched bases: 8. The CDR3 is 16 residues long. The germline gives CDR1 SGHTA, CDR2 FQGNSA. CDR3 protein: CASSPQGALLQETQYF. The CDR3 nucleotides are TGTGCCAGCAGCCCACAGGGGGCCCTACTCCAAGAGACCCAGTACTTC.

This clone was detected once. V is TRBV21-1 and J is TRBJ2-7; the table's D call, TRBD1, was not checked against the DNA. TRBV21-1 is a documented pseudogene. The CDR3 is 17 residues long. The CDR3 sequence: CASSLLGPRQGGNEQYF. CDR3 nucleotide sequence: TGTGCCAGCAGCCTCTTGGGCCCCAGACAGGGTGGAAACGAGCAGTACTTC.

This chain links TRBV19 with TRBJ2-3; 10 positions match TRBD2. This CDR3 comprises 17 residues. CDR1 LNHDA and CDR2 SQIVND come from the germline V gene (reference sequence). J gave up 2 bases and V 4 bases, and 9 bases lay outside the gene matches. CDR3 nucleotides: TGTGCCAGTAGTAGCTCGTCTAGCGGGGGCCCCACAGATACGCAGTATTTT. Amino acid sequence: CASSSSSSGGPTDTQYF.

The chain uses TRBV3-1 (or the pseudogene TRBV3-2) and TRBJ2-3, with D tentatively TRBD1 or TRBD2 (5 bases each). CDR1 is LGHDT and CDR2 is YNNKEL in the germline V gene (reference sequence). The CDR3 contains 17 residues. The ends were cut back, 0 bases at V and 0 bases at J, with 13 bases in the middle. In nucleotides, the CDR3 is TGTGCCAGCAGCCAAGATGCGGGTTCAGGGAGCACAGATACGCAGTATTTT. Translation gives CASSQDAGSGSTDTQYF.

V and J are TRBV5-5 and TRBJ2-6, with 9 positions matching TRBD1. V was clipped by 1 base and J by 0 bases; unmatched bases: 5. The CDR3 totals 18 residues. Germline-derived CDR1 and CDR2 are SGHKS and YYEKEE (reference sequence). Written as DNA, the CDR3 is TGTGCCAGCAGCTTGTCCGGGACAGGGAGCTCTGGGGCCAACGTCCTGACTTTC. This translates into CASSLSGTGSSGANVLTF. The complete variable domain, with remaining parts taken from reference TRBV5-5 and TRBJ2-6, reads DAGVTQSPTHLIKTRGQQVTLRCSPISGHKSVSWYQQVLGQGPQFIFQYYEKEERGRGNFPDRFSARQFPNYSSELNVNALLLGDSALYLCASSLSGTGSSGANVLTFGAGSRLTVL.

The chain combines TRBV2 with TRBJ2-3, with 7 positions matching TRBD2. Losses at the gene ends were 10 bases for V and 1 base for J; bases not matched to a gene: 8. This CDR3 has 14 residues. Germline assignment: CDR1 SNHLY and CDR2 FYNNEI. CDR3 amino acids: CATTAGSGTDTQYF. The CDR3 nucleotides read TGTGCCACCACAGCGGGGAGCGGCACAGATACGCAGTATTTT.

J is TRBJ2-2 and V is TRBV4-2, with D possibly being TRBD1 (6 bases). CDR1 is LGHNA and CDR2 is YNFKEQ in the germline V gene. V dropped 0 bases and J dropped 5 bases, with 13 bases sitting between them. The CDR3 contains 16 residues. The chain's CDR3 is CASSQDTGQKTGELFF. CDR3 DNA sequence: TGTGCCAGCAGCCAAGATACGGGACAAAAGACCGGGGAGCTGTTTTTT.

The chain recombines TRBV7-2 with TRBJ1-1; D perhaps matches TRBD1 (6 bases). This CDR3 spans 14 amino acids. V shed 6 bases and J shed 8 bases, with 19 bases lying between them. The germline V gene has CDR1 SGHTA and CDR2 FQGNSA. The CDR3 nucleotides are TGTGCCAGCAGAATCGTGGGGGCCGTGCGCGAAGCTTTCTTT. Residues: CASRIVGAVREAFF. The full variable domain, completed using reference TRBV7-2 and TRBJ1-1, is GAGVSQSPSNKVTEKGKDVELRCDPISGHTALYWYRQSLGQGLEFLIYFQGNSAPDKSGLPSDRFSAERTGGSVSTLTIQRTQQEDSAVYLCASRIVGAVREAFFGQGTRLTVV.

The gene calls are TRBV12-3 or TRBV12-4 and TRBJ2-5; TRBD2 might be the D (5 bases). This CDR3 comprises 13 residues. Trimming took off 2 bases at V and 9 bases at J, with 13 bases between the two ends. The CDR3 here is CASSLSGSRSQYF. Written as DNA, the CDR3 is TGTGCCAGCAGTTTAAGCGGCAGTAGGTCCCAGTACTTC.

J is TRBJ2-5 and V is TRBV5-4, with a weak D call TRBD1 (6 bases). Trimming removed 3 bases at V and 5 bases at J, with 17 bases between. The CDR3 runs 15 residues. Germline V CDR1 and CDR2: SGHNT, YYREEE (reference sequence). The CDR3 sequence: CASSSHRGQGETQYF. The CDR3 DNA reads TGTGCCAGCAGCTCCCACCGGGGCCAGGGGGAGACCCAGTACTTC.

The CDR3 region is CATSDPRGGGTEAFF. The CDR3, as DNA: TGTGCCACCAGTGACCCGAGGGGGGGAGGCACTGAAGCTTTCTTT. The rearrangement links TRBV24-1 to TRBJ1-1; D is possibly TRBD1 (6 bases). The CDR3 sequence is 15 residues long. CDR1 and CDR2 from the germline V gene are KGHDR and SFDVKD. V lost 4 bases to trimming and J lost 4 bases, with 15 bases between them.

This chain uses TRBV5-1 with TRBJ1-2; no firm D call. The CDR3 length is 15 residues. Trimming removed 4 bases at V and 5 bases at J, with 18 bases between. Germline CDR1 reads SGHRS; CDR2 reads YFSETQ. The CDR3 loop reads CASSGGRQDRYGYTF. CDR3 DNA sequence: TGCGCCAGCAGCGGAGGAAGGCAGGACCGATATGGCTACACCTTC.

This clone has more than one count but fewer than ten. The V call is TRBV19, the J call TRBJ1-6; D remains unclear. The CDR3 is made up of 13 amino acids. Germline V lookup: CDR1 LNHDA, CDR2 SQIVND (reference sequence). The V and J ends lost 4 bases and 3 bases respectively, with 4 bases between them. CDR3 loop: CASSTGYNSPLHF. The CDR3 DNA is TGTGCCAGTAGTACAGGCTATAATTCACCCCTCCACTTT.

The rearrangement joins TRBV27 to TRBJ1-3; unclear D gene. Germline values: CDR1 MNHEY, CDR2 SMNVEV (reference sequence). The V and J ends lost 3 bases and 3 bases respectively, with 9 bases between them. The CDR3 covers 14 residues. The CDR3 here is CASSLGINGNTIYF. The CDR3 DNA reads as TGTGCCAGCAGTTTGGGGATAAATGGAAACACCATATATTTT.

For the CDR3, the DNA is TGCAGCGTGGAGGGCAGGACCCACTCTGGGGCCAACGTCCTGACTTTC. It yields the protein CSVEGRTHSGANVLTF. V and J are TRBV29-1 and TRBJ2-6, with D maybe TRBD2 (6 bases). The V end was cut by 6 bases, the J end by 0 bases, with 15 bases between. The CDR3 is 16 residues long. The germline V gene encodes CDR1 SQVTM and CDR2 ANQGSEA.

This sequence joins TRBV7-6 and TRBJ1-2; D is perhaps TRBD1 (5 bases). The germline CDR1 and CDR2 sequences are SGHVS and FNYEAQ. V dropped 5 bases and J dropped 0 bases, with 10 bases sitting between them. The length of the CDR3 is 14 residues. The CDR3: CASSPTATNYGYTF. Here the CDR3 DNA reads TGTGCCAGCAGCCCGACAGCCACTAACTATGGCTACACCTTC.